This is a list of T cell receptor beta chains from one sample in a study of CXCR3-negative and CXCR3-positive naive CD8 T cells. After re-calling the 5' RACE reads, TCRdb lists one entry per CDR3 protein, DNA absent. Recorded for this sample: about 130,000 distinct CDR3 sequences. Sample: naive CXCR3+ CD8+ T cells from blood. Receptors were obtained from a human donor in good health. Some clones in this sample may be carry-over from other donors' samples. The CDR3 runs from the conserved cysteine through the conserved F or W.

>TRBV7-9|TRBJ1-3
CASSLRRLNRGDAGNTIYF
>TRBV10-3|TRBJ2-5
CAISAGLAVPEEETQYF
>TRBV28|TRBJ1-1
CASSFSRATEAFF
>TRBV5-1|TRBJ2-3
CASSPISGGLGDTQYF
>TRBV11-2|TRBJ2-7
CASSHLAEAYEQYF
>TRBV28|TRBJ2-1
CASNLADHNEQFF
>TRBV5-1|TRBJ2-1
CASRRWEEAEQFF
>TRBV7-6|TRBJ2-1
CASSLASSAYNEQFF
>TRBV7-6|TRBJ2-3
CASSLVRGTDTQYF
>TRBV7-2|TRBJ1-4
CASSHSPEGDPENEKLFF
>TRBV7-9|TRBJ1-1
CASSLTRGEGMNTEAFF
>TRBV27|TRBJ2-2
CASSVGGTGELFF
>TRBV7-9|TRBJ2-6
CASSWQGSGANVLTF
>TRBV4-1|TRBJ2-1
CASSQEAVEQFF
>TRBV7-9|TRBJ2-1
CASSLGQGVDNEQFF
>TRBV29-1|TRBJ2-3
CSVEGWTDTQYF
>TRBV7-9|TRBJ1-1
CASSPPLGVNTEAFF
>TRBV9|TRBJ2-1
CASSVVPGGPGNEQFF
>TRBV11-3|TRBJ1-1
CASSGYGDLNTEAFF
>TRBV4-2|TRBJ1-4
CASSSRDEKLFF
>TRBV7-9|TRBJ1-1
CASSSAMVFSEAFF
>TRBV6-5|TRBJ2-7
CASSFLGSLTYEQYF
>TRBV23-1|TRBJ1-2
CASSQNPPEGPGYYGYTF
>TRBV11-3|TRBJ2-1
CASSPRGLAGGGEQFF
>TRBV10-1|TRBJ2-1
CASSESSVGTGSYNEQFF
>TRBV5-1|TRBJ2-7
CASTPEGGRVEQYF
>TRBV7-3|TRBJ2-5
CASSLIAETQYF
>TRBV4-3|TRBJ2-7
CASSHGRGLLSYEQYF
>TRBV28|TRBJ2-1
CASSLGRLGQGLGEQFF
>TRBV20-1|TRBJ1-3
CSASPPDYSGNTIYF
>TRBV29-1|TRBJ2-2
CSVESGKSNTGELFF
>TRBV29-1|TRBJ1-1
CSATGGNTEAFF
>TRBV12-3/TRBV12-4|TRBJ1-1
CASSATGGFTEAFF
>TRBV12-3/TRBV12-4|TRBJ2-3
CASSSTLAADTQYF
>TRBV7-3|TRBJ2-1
CASSLGLDSYNEQFF
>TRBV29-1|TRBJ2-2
CSVVGAGELFF
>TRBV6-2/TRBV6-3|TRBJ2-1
CASSSRLAGMTINEQFF
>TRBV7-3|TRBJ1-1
CASSLIGSPMAEAFF
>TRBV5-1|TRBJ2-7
CASSLAGGREQYF
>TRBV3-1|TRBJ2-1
CASSQVPGSNEQFF
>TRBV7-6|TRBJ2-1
CASSHSPVEQFF